This entry lists 15 T cell receptor beta chains sequenced from one sample in a study of blood T cell repertoires in COVID-19. The method was immunoSEQ multiplex PCR; TCRdb's version includes in-frame clones alone and lacks a portion of them. The data hold over 150,000 clones, with roughly 84% observed a single time. Sequenced: peripheral blood. The receptor source for this set is a middle-aged man with COVID-19, enrolled during active disease.

The chain couples TRBV5-1 to TRBJ1-2; D remains ambiguous. Germline V lookup: CDR1 SGHRS, CDR2 YFSETQ. V lost 5 bases and J 1 base, leaving 6 bases between the germline ends. The CDR3 consists of 12 residues. CDR3 nucleotides: TGCGCCAGCAGATTAGATAACTATGGCTACACCTTC. Its protein is CASRLDNYGYTF. Drawing the rest from reference TRBV5-1 and TRBJ1-2, the complete variable domain is KAGVTQTPRYLIKTRGQQVTLSCSPISGHRSVSWYQQTPGQGLQFLFEYFSETQRNKGNFPGRFSGRQFSNSRSEMNVSTLELGDSALYLCASRLDNYGYTFGSGTRLTVV.

The chain recombines TRBV29-1 with TRBJ2-7; possibly TRBD2 for D (8 bases). This CDR3 spans 17 amino acids. The germline V and J ends were trimmed by 4 bases and 7 bases, with 29 bases remaining between them. The germline gives CDR1 SQVTM, CDR2 ANQGSEA. The CDR3 reads CSVAGTASGLGAGEQYF. The CDR3 nucleotides are TGCAGCGTTGCCGGGACAGCTAGCGGGCTAGGGGCAGGGGAGCAGTACTTC.

The V and J genes are TRBV27 and TRBJ1-1; possibly TRBD1 for D (6 bases). Between the trimmed V and J ends, which lost 2 bases and 4 bases, there was a span of 17 bases. This CDR3 has 16 residues. Germline CDR1 is MNHEY and CDR2 is SMNVEV (reference sequence). The CDR3 sequence is CASSLQGSFVFTEAFF. CDR3 sequence (DNA): TGTGCCAGCAGTTTACAGGGGAGTTTCGTTTTCACTGAAGCTTTCTTT.

This clone is a singleton in its sample. DNA for the CDR3: TGTGCCAGCAGATTCAGCTATGGCTACACCTTC. Translating gives CASRFSYGYTF. This chain links TRBV12-3 or TRBV12-4 with TRBJ1-2, with D unresolved. V lost 6 bases, J lost 4 bases, and 6 bases lay in between. The CDR3 is 11 residues long.

A single count supports this clone. This sequence joins TRBV28 and TRBJ2-7; 9 bases line up with TRBD1. This CDR3 is built from 13 residues. Trimming cost V 5 bases and J 6 bases; bases outside gene matches: 5. Germline-derived CDR1 and CDR2 are MDHEN and SYDVKM. The CDR3 protein is CASSQQGAGEQYF. In DNA form, the CDR3 reads TGTGCCAGCAGTCAACAGGGGGCGGGCGAGCAGTACTTC.

The V and J genes are TRBV2 and TRBJ2-6; possible D gene TRBD1, 5 bases. V shed 10 bases and J shed 1 base, with 11 bases lying between them. CDR1 is SNHLY, CDR2 FYNNEI, per germline. The CDR3 has 14 residues. CDR3 region: CATLRVSGANVLTF. CDR3 nucleotide sequence: TGTGCCACCCTCAGGGTATCTGGGGCCAACGTCCTGACTTTC.

The V gene is TRBV28, the J gene TRBJ1-4; 8 bases agree with TRBD1. The CDR3 covers 14 residues. Germline trimming cut 6 bases from V and 8 bases from J; bases unmatched to any gene: 8. The germline CDR1 and CDR2 sequences are MDHEN and SYDVKM. The CDR3 bases are TGTGCCAGCAGCCGGACAGGGTTTCAGGAAAAACTGTTTTTT. This encodes CASSRTGFQEKLFF.

The CDR3 region is CASSLGWADYGYTF. CDR3 DNA sequence: TGTGCCAGCAGCTTAGGGTGGGCTGACTATGGCTACACCTTC. The rearrangement links TRBV11-2 to TRBJ1-2; unclear D gene. The CDR3 consists of 14 residues. V shed 1 base and J shed 3 bases, with 9 bases lying between them. Germline V lookup: CDR1 SGHAT, CDR2 FQNNGV.

The CDR3 sequence is CASSLVTSGGSYNEQFF. Written as DNA, the CDR3 is TGTGCCAGCAGCTTAGTTACTAGCGGGGGATCCTACAATGAGCAGTTCTTC. The chain couples TRBV7-2 to TRBJ2-1; TRBD2 aligns across 11 bases. This CDR3 spans 17 amino acids. The V gene's germline CDR1 is SGHTA and CDR2 FQGNSA. The trim removed 1 base at V and 1 base at J, leaving 3 bases unmatched. Full variable domain (missing parts from reference TRBV7-2 and TRBJ2-1): GAGVSQSPSNKVTEKGKDVELRCDPISGHTALYWYRQSLGQGLEFLIYFQGNSAPDKSGLPSDRFSAERTGGSVSTLTIQRTQQEDSAVYLCASSLVTSGGSYNEQFFGPGTRLTVL.

J is TRBJ2-7 and V is TRBV27; 7 nucleotides agree with TRBD1. The CDR3 covers 15 residues. Germline V gene lookup returns CDR1 MNHEY and CDR2 SMNVEV (reference sequence). The V gene end was trimmed by 5 bases and the J gene end by 5 bases; junction bases not matched to a gene: 12. The CDR3 coding sequence is TGTGCCAGCAGTCTTATGACAGGGATTATCCACGAGCAGTACTTC. The encoded protein is CASSLMTGIIHEQYF.

This chain links TRBV4-2 with TRBJ2-3, with D possibly being TRBD2 (6 bases). This CDR3 has 16 residues. The germline gives CDR1 LGHNA, CDR2 YNFKEQ. V dropped 1 base and J dropped 0 bases, with 11 bases sitting between them. As DNA, the CDR3 is TGTGCCAGCAGCCAAGGGAGGGGTGTAAGCACAGATACGCAGTATTTT. Translated: CASSQGRGVSTDTQYF.

The rearrangement links TRBV2 to TRBJ2-7; 8 bases map to TRBD1. After removal of 2 bases from V and 3 bases from J, the junction contained 6 bases not matched to a gene. Germline CDR1 is SNHLY and CDR2 is FYNNEI. The CDR3 contains 15 residues. CDR3 DNA: TGTGCCAGCAGTGAATCGGGACAGGTCAACTACGAGCAGTACTTC. Translating it yields CASSESGQVNYEQYF.

The rearrangement links TRBV5-1 to TRBJ1-3; tentatively, D is TRBD1 (6 bases). V lost 2 bases and J 0 bases, leaving 15 bases between the germline ends. Germline V gene lookup returns CDR1 SGHRS and CDR2 YFSETQ. This CDR3 spans 17 amino acids. CDR3 region: CASSLQTGRSSGNTIYF. The DNA for the CDR3 is TGCGCCAGCAGCTTACAGACAGGCCGAAGCTCTGGAAACACCATATATTTT. Full variable domain (missing parts from reference TRBV5-1 and TRBJ1-3): KAGVTQTPRYLIKTRGQQVTLSCSPISGHRSVSWYQQTPGQGLQFLFEYFSETQRNKGNFPGRFSGRQFSNSRSEMNVSTLELGDSALYLCASSLQTGRSSGNTIYFGEGSWLTVV.

The chain combines TRBV5-1 with TRBJ1-1, with a possible D match to TRBD1 (5 bases). V lost 3 bases, J lost 5 bases, and 14 bases lay in between. CDR1 is SGHRS, CDR2 YFSETQ, per germline. The CDR3 loop spans 14 amino acids. The DNA for the CDR3 is TGCGCCAGCAGCTCGGACGGGGGAAAGACTGAAGCTTTCTTT. It is translated as CASSSDGGKTEAFF. Full variable domain (rest looked up from reference TRBV5-1 and TRBJ1-1): KAGVTQTPRYLIKTRGQQVTLSCSPISGHRSVSWYQQTPGQGLQFLFEYFSETQRNKGNFPGRFSGRQFSNSRSEMNVSTLELGDSALYLCASSSDGGKTEAFFGQGTRLTVV.

The chain has TRBV24-1 and TRBJ2-2, with D unclear. The V and J ends lost 2 bases and 3 bases respectively, with 9 bases between them. The CDR3 is 15 residues long. Germline V gives CDR1 KGHDR, CDR2 SFDVKD. The CDR3 coding sequence is TGTGCCACCAGTGATTCCCGAGTTGACACCGGGGAGCTGTTTTTT. This sequence encodes CATSDSRVDTGELFF.